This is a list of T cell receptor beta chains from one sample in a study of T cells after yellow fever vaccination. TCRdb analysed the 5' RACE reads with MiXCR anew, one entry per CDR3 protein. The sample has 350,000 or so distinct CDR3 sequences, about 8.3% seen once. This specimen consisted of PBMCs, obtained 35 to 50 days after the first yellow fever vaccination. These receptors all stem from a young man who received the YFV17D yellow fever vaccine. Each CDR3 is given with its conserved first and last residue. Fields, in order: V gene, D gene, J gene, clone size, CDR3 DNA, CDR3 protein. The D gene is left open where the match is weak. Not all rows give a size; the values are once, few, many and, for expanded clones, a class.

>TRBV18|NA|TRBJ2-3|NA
TGTGCCAGCTCACCCCCGAACGAAAGGGTTTTCAGCACAGATACGCAGTATTTT
CASSPPNERVFSTDTQYF
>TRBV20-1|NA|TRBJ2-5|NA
TGCAGTGCCATCATAGGACAGACCCAAGAGACCCAGTACTTC
CSAIIGQTQETQYF
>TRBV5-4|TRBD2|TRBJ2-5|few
TGTGCCAGCAGTCCGAACGGGGGGGTTTCGGAGACCCAGTACTTC
CASSPNGGVSETQYF
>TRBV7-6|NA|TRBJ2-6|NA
TGTGCCAGCAGCTTATATGGGGGACCTGGGGCCAACGTCCTGACTTTC
CASSLYGGPGANVLTF
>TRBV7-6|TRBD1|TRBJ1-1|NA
TGTGCCAGCAGCTCGCGACAGGGATTCACTGAAGCTTTCTTT
CASSSRQGFTEAFF
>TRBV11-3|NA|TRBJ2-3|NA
TGTGCCAGCAGCTCCGGACGCCTTAGCACAGATACGCAGTATTTT
CASSSGRLSTDTQYF
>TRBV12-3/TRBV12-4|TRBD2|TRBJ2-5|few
TGTGCCAGCAGGGCTCTAGCGGGGGACCAAGAGACCCAGTACTTC
CASRALAGDQETQYF
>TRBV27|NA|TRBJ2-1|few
TGTGCCAGCAGTTGGACAGCTAATATTGTCGATGAGCAGTTCTTC
CASSWTANIVDEQFF
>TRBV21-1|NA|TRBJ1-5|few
TGTGCCAGCAGCAGGCTGAGCAATCAGCCCCAGCATTTT
CASSRLSNQPQHF
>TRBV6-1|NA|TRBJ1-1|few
TGTGCCAGCAGTGGACGACATCCGAACACTGAAGCTTTCTTT
CASSGRHPNTEAFF
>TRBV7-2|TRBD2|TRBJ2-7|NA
TGTGCCAGCAGCTTAGCGCGGGGGGGCTACGAGCAGTACTTC
CASSLARGGYEQYF
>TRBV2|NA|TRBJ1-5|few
TGTGCCAGCAGACCAGGGGCGGGGGGCAATCAGCCCCAGCATTTT
CASRPGAGGNQPQHF
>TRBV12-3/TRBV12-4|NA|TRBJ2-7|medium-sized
TGTGCCAGCAGCCGTGACAGCGCCTACGAGCAGTACTTC
CASSRDSAYEQYF
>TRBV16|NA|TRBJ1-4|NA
TGTGCCAGCAGCCGTTCAACGGGGCCCGGGAGGGGCGAAAAACTGTTTTTT
CASSRSTGPGRGEKLFF
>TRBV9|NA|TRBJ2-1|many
TGTGCCAGCGGAGGATACAGCACTTACAATGAGCAGTTCTTC
CASGGYSTYNEQFF
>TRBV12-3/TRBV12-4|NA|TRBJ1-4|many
TGTGCCAGCAGTCCCGATTCCGGCGTCTCAAAACTGTTTTTT
CASSPDSGVSKLFF
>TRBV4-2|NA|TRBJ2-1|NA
TGTGCCAGCAGCCAAGAACCAGAACGTAGCTCCTACAATGAGCAGTTCTTC
CASSQEPERSSYNEQFF